The rows below give T cell receptor beta chains drawn from one sample of a study of blood T cell repertoires in COVID-19. Sequencing used immunoSEQ multiplex PCR; TCRdb keeps in-frame clones, though not all of them. Of about 340,000 clones in the sample, about four fifths are singletons; the top ten hold under 3%. Sequencing was done on a sample of peripheral blood. Receptors originate from a man aged 30-40 years with active or convalescent COVID-19. Both conserved end residues are part of each CDR3. Fields, in order: clone size, J gene, D gene, V gene, CDR3 DNA, CDR3 protein. The D gene is left open where the match is weak. The listing skips clone size in some rows; elsewhere it reads once, few, many or a size class.

clone_size: -
j_call: TRBJ1-5
d_call: -
v_call: TRBV6-6
cdr3_nt: TGTGCCAGCACTCCGGGGGGGGCGAATCAGCCCCAGCATTTT
cdr3_aa: CASTPGGANQPQHF

clone_size: few
j_call: TRBJ2-1
d_call: -
v_call: TRBV9
cdr3_nt: TGTGCCAGCAGCGCCGGAGAGTCCCCCTACAATGAGCAGTTCTTC
cdr3_aa: CASSAGESPYNEQFF

clone_size: -
j_call: TRBJ1-2
d_call: TRBD1
v_call: TRBV27
cdr3_nt: TGTGCCAGCGGAGGACAGGGGAGGACAGGAGGCTACACCTTC
cdr3_aa: CASGGQGRTGGYTF

clone_size: -
j_call: TRBJ2-1
d_call: TRBD2
v_call: TRBV15
cdr3_nt: TGTGCCACGGGAGGACTAGCGGGAGAGTGGGCCCAGTTCTTC
cdr3_aa: CATGGLAGEWAQFF

clone_size: -
j_call: TRBJ2-1
d_call: TRBD2
v_call: TRBV5-4
cdr3_nt: TGTGCCAGCAGCTTGGCCGTTCTAGCGGGGGCCGTGCATGAGCAGTTCTTC
cdr3_aa: CASSLAVLAGAVHEQFF

clone_size: -
j_call: TRBJ2-1
d_call: -
v_call: TRBV24-1
cdr3_nt: TGTGCCACCAGTGCCATGGGGGGTTACAATGAGCAGTTCTTC
cdr3_aa: CATSAMGGYNEQFF

clone_size: -
j_call: TRBJ1-1
d_call: -
v_call: TRBV10-3
cdr3_nt: TGTGCCATCGGTGGGGGGCATGGGTCGGAAGCTTTCTTT
cdr3_aa: CAIGGGHGSEAFF

clone_size: few
j_call: TRBJ1-6
d_call: -
v_call: TRBV6-5
cdr3_nt: TGTGCCAGCAGTTACGGTGGGGGGAGTCCCCTCCACTTT
cdr3_aa: CASSYGGGSPLHF

clone_size: -
j_call: TRBJ1-6
d_call: -
v_call: TRBV4-2
cdr3_nt: TGTGCCAGCAGCCAGGAAACAGGAAATTCACCCCTCCACTTT
cdr3_aa: CASSQETGNSPLHF

clone_size: few
j_call: TRBJ2-1
d_call: TRBD2
v_call: TRBV7-3
cdr3_nt: TGTGCCAGCAGCCGGGGACTAGCGGTTTACAATGAGCAGTTCTTC
cdr3_aa: CASSRGLAVYNEQFF

clone_size: -
j_call: TRBJ2-3
d_call: -
v_call: TRBV7-2
cdr3_nt: TGTGCCAGCAGCTTAGTAGGAGCTAGCACAGATACGCAGTATTTT
cdr3_aa: CASSLVGASTDTQYF

clone_size: -
j_call: TRBJ2-1
d_call: -
v_call: TRBV6-5
cdr3_nt: TGTGCCAGCAGTTACTCCCCCCGGGTGGATGAGCAGTTCTTC
cdr3_aa: CASSYSPRVDEQFF

clone_size: once
j_call: TRBJ1-5
d_call: TRBD1
v_call: TRBV5-4
cdr3_nt: TGTGCCAGCAGCTCCACGACAGGGTTAAGCAATCAGCCCCAGCATTTT
cdr3_aa: CASSSTTGLSNQPQHF

clone_size: -
j_call: TRBJ2-1
d_call: -
v_call: TRBV6-2/TRBV6-3
cdr3_nt: TGTGCCAGCAGTTATAGCTCCTACAATGAGCAGTTCTTC
cdr3_aa: CASSYSSYNEQFF

clone_size: -
j_call: TRBJ2-1
d_call: -
v_call: TRBV7-9
cdr3_nt: TGTGCCAGCAGAGATTCAGCGAACTCCTACAATGAGCAGTTCTTC
cdr3_aa: CASRDSANSYNEQFF

clone_size: -
j_call: TRBJ1-4
d_call: -
v_call: TRBV18
cdr3_nt: TGTGCCAGCTCACCACCGGGGCAGGGGAATGAAAAACTGTTTTTT
cdr3_aa: CASSPPGQGNEKLFF

clone_size: -
j_call: TRBJ2-1
d_call: -
v_call: TRBV29-1
cdr3_nt: TGCAGCGTTGAGGGGGCGGGAGCGACCCTTAGCTCCTACAATGAGCAGTTCTTC
cdr3_aa: CSVEGAGATLSSYNEQFF

clone_size: once
j_call: TRBJ2-7
d_call: TRBD2
v_call: TRBV5-1
cdr3_nt: TGCGCCAGCAGCTTTAGCGGGGGGGTTGATGGCGAGCAGTACTTC
cdr3_aa: CASSFSGGVDGEQYF

clone_size: -
j_call: TRBJ2-5
d_call: -
v_call: TRBV27
cdr3_nt: TGTGCCAGCGCCCTGAGGGGGGGTCACGGGGGTGGCCAGTACTTC
cdr3_aa: CASALRGGHGGGQYF

clone_size: -
j_call: TRBJ2-5
d_call: -
v_call: TRBV9
cdr3_nt: TGTGCCAGCAGCGTAAACCCTGGGGAGGAGACCCAGTACTTC
cdr3_aa: CASSVNPGEETQYF

clone_size: -
j_call: TRBJ2-3
d_call: TRBD2
v_call: TRBV10-3
cdr3_nt: TGTGCCATCAGTGACGGGCGGGGGGGAAGAGGGACAGATACGCAGTATTTT
cdr3_aa: CAISDGRGGRGTDTQYF

clone_size: -
j_call: TRBJ2-1
d_call: TRBD2
v_call: TRBV19
cdr3_nt: TGTGCCAGTAGTATAGGCGGGAGTGGAAATGAGCAGTTCTTC
cdr3_aa: CASSIGGSGNEQFF

clone_size: once
j_call: TRBJ1-2
d_call: TRBD1
v_call: TRBV19
cdr3_nt: TGTGCCAGTAGTGCCGGACAGGGGGCCACAAACTATGGCTACACCTTC
cdr3_aa: CASSAGQGATNYGYTF

clone_size: -
j_call: TRBJ1-1
d_call: TRBD1
v_call: TRBV28
cdr3_nt: TGTGCCAGCAGTTTGTGGACAGGGCAGAACACTGAAGCTTTCTTT
cdr3_aa: CASSLWTGQNTEAFF

clone_size: -
j_call: TRBJ2-1
d_call: TRBD2
v_call: TRBV5-1
cdr3_nt: TGCGCCAGCAGCGGATCTAGCGGGAGTGACAATGAGCAGTTCTTC
cdr3_aa: CASSGSSGSDNEQFF

clone_size: -
j_call: TRBJ1-2
d_call: TRBD1
v_call: TRBV6-1
cdr3_nt: TGTGCCAGCAGTGAAGGTCGGGGACAGGGAAATGGCTACACCTTC
cdr3_aa: CASSEGRGQGNGYTF

clone_size: -
j_call: TRBJ1-6
d_call: TRBD1
v_call: TRBV10-3
cdr3_nt: TGTGCCATCAGTGACCCGGACAGGGGCGGCTCACCCCTCCACTTT
cdr3_aa: CAISDPDRGGSPLHF

clone_size: -
j_call: TRBJ2-2
d_call: -
v_call: TRBV18
cdr3_nt: TGTGCCAGCTCACGGCAGGGCTACACCGTGAACACCGGGGAGCTGTTTTTT
cdr3_aa: CASSRQGYTVNTGELFF

clone_size: -
j_call: TRBJ1-6
d_call: TRBD1
v_call: TRBV25-1
cdr3_nt: TGTGCCAGCTCCTGGACAGGGAACAATTCACCCCTCCACTTT
cdr3_aa: CASSWTGNNSPLHF

clone_size: -
j_call: TRBJ2-7
d_call: -
v_call: TRBV5-4
cdr3_nt: TGTGCCAGCAGCTTGGAACAGTTCTTTATGGACTTC
cdr3_aa: CASSLEQFFMDF

clone_size: once
j_call: TRBJ2-7
d_call: -
v_call: TRBV19
cdr3_nt: TGTGCCAGTAAAGAGGGAAACGAGCAGTACTTC
cdr3_aa: CASKEGNEQYF

clone_size: -
j_call: TRBJ1-2
d_call: -
v_call: TRBV28
cdr3_nt: TGTGCCAGCAGCCGGAGACAGCGCTATGGCTACACCTTC
cdr3_aa: CASSRRQRYGYTF

clone_size: few
j_call: TRBJ1-4
d_call: TRBD1
v_call: TRBV5-6
cdr3_nt: TGTGCCAGCAGCCTTACAGGGGGATCAAATGAAAAACTGTTTTTT
cdr3_aa: CASSLTGGSNEKLFF

clone_size: -
j_call: TRBJ1-1
d_call: TRBD1
v_call: TRBV3-1/TRBV3-2
cdr3_nt: TGTGCCAGCAGCCATCCGGGACAGGCACTGAACACTGAAGCTTTCTTT
cdr3_aa: CASSHPGQALNTEAFF

clone_size: -
j_call: TRBJ2-7
d_call: -
v_call: TRBV9
cdr3_nt: TGTGCCAGCAGCGCTCTGTGGGCAGGGGCGCTTTGTCCCGAGCAGTACTTC
cdr3_aa: CASSALWAGALCPEQYF

clone_size: -
j_call: TRBJ1-6
d_call: -
v_call: TRBV4-1
cdr3_nt: TGCGCCAGCAGTGAGGACAGTTCACCCCTCCACTTT
cdr3_aa: CASSEDSSPLHF

clone_size: -
j_call: TRBJ1-6
d_call: -
v_call: TRBV28
cdr3_nt: TGTGCCAGCACCCCGGGCGGGACCCTTAATTCACCCCTCCACTTT
cdr3_aa: CASTPGGTLNSPLHF

clone_size: -
j_call: TRBJ2-7
d_call: TRBD1
v_call: TRBV5-1
cdr3_nt: TGCGCCAGCAGCCACTCCGGGACAGGGTCTCGGGAGCAGTACTTC
cdr3_aa: CASSHSGTGSREQYF

clone_size: -
j_call: TRBJ1-3
d_call: -
v_call: TRBV10-3
cdr3_nt: TGTGCCATCAGTGAGGGACAGATAGCTACTGGAAACACCATATATTTT
cdr3_aa: CAISEGQIATGNTIYF

clone_size: -
j_call: TRBJ2-1
d_call: TRBD2
v_call: TRBV7-2
cdr3_nt: TGTGCCAGCAGCCTCGGGACTAGCGGGACAGTTTACAATGAGCAGTTCTTC
cdr3_aa: CASSLGTSGTVYNEQFF

clone_size: -
j_call: TRBJ2-1
d_call: TRBD2
v_call: TRBV3-1/TRBV3-2
cdr3_nt: TGTGCCAGCAGCCACCTAGGACTAGCGGGGGGGCCTGGCGATGAGCAGTTCTTC
cdr3_aa: CASSHLGLAGGPGDEQFF